The T cell receptor (beta chain) described here comes from a study of radiation and T cells in renal cell carcinoma. Study overall: Nephrectomy followed 15 Gy stereotactic body radiation by 4 weeks. Study-wide results and caveats: Without pretreatment biopsies, baseline tumor clonotype presence was undetermined.

About this clone itself: Its antigen is undetermined.

TCRdb keeps only in-frame clones here, not all; method: immunoSEQ multiplex PCR. The sample holds about 120,000 clones, 70% to 90% seen once. Specified time point: blood 2 weeks post-SBRT. Indicated treatment: 15 Gy SBRT to primary tumor, nephrectomy 4 weeks later. Radiation-treated patients gave blood at baseline, week 2 and week 4. The patient's renal cell carcinoma had clear cell pathology. Here the sequenced sample was blood, taken from a patient whose treatment included radiotherapy and nephrectomy. The sequence was collected from an older woman with renal cell carcinoma.

The CDR3 here is CASSLGAVYEQYF. The CDR3 DNA reads as TGTGCCAGCAGCTTAGGTGCAGTCTACGAGCAGTACTTC. This sequence joins TRBV11-2 and TRBJ2-7; no definite D call. This CDR3 is built from 13 residues. Germline V gives CDR1 SGHAT, CDR2 FQNNGV. The V end lost 1 base, the J end lost 3 bases, and 7 bases lay between the germline ends.